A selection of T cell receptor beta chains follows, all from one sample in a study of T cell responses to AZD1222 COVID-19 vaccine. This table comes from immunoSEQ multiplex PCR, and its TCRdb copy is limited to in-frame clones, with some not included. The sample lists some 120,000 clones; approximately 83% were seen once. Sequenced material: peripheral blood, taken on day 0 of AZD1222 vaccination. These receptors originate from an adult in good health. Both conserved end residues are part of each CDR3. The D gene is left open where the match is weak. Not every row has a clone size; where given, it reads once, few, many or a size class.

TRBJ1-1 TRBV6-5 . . CASSRQVNTEAFF TGTGCCAGCAGTCGGCAGGTGAACACTGAAGCTTTCTTT
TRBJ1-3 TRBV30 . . CAWSVSAASGNTIYF TGTGCCTGGAGTGTGAGCGCAGCTTCTGGAAACACCATATATTTT
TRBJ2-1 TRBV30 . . CAWSVGPNRFF TGTGCCTGGAGTGTAGGGCCAAACCGGTTCTTC
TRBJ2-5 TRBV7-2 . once CASSHLRWERETQYF TGTGCCAGCAGCCATCTCCGGTGGGAGCGAGAGACCCAGTACTTC
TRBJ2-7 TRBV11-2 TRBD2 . CASSQTGTNPYEQYF TGTGCCAGCAGCCAAACCGGGACTAACCCCTACGAGCAGTACTTC
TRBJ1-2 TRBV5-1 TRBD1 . CASSLDQGANYGYTF TGCGCCAGCAGCTTGGACCAGGGGGCAAACTATGGCTACACCTTC
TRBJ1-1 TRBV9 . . CASSSTGGGVEAFF TGTGCCAGCAGCTCCACCGGGGGGGGCGTTGAAGCTTTCTTT
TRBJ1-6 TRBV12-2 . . CASRPVGVTPLHF TGTGCAAGTCGCCCCGTGGGGGTGACACCCCTCCACTTT
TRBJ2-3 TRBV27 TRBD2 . CASSLGLATDTQYF TGTGCCAGCAGTTTGGGACTAGCTACAGATACGCAGTATTTT
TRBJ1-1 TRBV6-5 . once CASSYTTRKLEAFF TGTGCCAGCAGTTACACCACACGGAAGCTTGAAGCTTTCTTT
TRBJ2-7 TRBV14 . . CASSQESSYEQYF TGTGCCAGCAGCCAAGAATCCTCCTACGAGCAGTACTTC
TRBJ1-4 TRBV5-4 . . CASSLGVGQEKLFF TGTGCCAGCAGCTTGGGGGTGGGACAAGAAAAACTGTTTTTT
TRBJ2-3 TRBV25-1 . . CASTRRHGSTDTQYF TGTGCCAGCACCCGAAGGCACGGTAGCACAGATACGCAGTATTTT
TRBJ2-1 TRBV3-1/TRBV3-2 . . CASSPRLALYNEQFF TGTGCCAGCAGCCCCCGGCTAGCCTTATACAATGAGCAGTTCTTC
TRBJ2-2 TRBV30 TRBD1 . CAWSRDRSGGELFF TGTGCCTGGAGCCGGGACAGGTCTGGAGGGGAGCTGTTTTTT
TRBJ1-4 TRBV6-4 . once CASSESTWGGAGEKLFF TGTGCCAGCAGTGAATCCACCTGGGGGGGCGCTGGTGAAAAACTGTTTTTT
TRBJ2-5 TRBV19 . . CASSPAGASSKETQYF TGTGCCAGTAGTCCGGCGGGGGCCAGTTCCAAAGAGACCCAGTACTTC
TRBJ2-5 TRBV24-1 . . CATSDLSGYQETQYF TGTGCCACCAGTGATTTAAGCGGGTACCAAGAGACCCAGTACTTC
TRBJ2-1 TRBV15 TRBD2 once CATSRGTSRSDEQFF TGTGCCACCAGCAGAGGGACTAGTAGGAGTGATGAGCAGTTCTTC
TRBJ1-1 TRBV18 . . CASSPGHANTEAFF TGTGCCAGCTCACCAGGACATGCGAACACTGAAGCTTTCTTT
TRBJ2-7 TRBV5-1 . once CASSPRLDSYEQYF TGCGCCAGCAGCCCTAGACTAGATTCCTACGAGCAGTACTTC
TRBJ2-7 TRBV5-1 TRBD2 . CASSLVASGAGQYF TGCGCCAGCAGCTTGGTGGCTAGCGGAGCCGGGCAGTACTTC
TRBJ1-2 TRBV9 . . CASSVATTYEGYTF TGTGCCAGCAGCGTAGCTACGACATACGAGGGCTACACCTTC
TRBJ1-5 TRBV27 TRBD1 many CASSSTDRAWQPQHF TGTGCCAGCAGTTCCACGGACAGGGCCTGGCAGCCCCAGCATTTT
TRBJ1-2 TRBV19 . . CASSMGVGIGYGYTF TGTGCCAGTAGTATGGGGGTAGGAATAGGGTATGGCTACACCTTC
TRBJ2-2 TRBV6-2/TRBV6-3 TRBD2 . CASSRTSAGELFF TGTGCCAGCAGTAGGACTAGTGCCGGGGAGCTGTTTTTT
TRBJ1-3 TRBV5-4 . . CASSFGGSSGNTIYF TGTGCCAGCAGCTTTGGCGGGAGCTCTGGAAACACCATATATTTT
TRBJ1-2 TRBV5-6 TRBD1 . CASSLGPGQLPLGYTF TGTGCCAGCAGCTTGGGTCCGGGACAGTTACCCCTAGGCTACACCTTC
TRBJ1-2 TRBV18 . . CASSSDQLLNYGYTF TGTGCCAGCTCCTCAGACCAACTTCTTAACTATGGCTACACCTTC
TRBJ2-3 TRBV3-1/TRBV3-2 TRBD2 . CASSGGGAGAFTDTQYF TGTGCCAGCAGCGGGGGTGGAGCGGGGGCCTTCACAGATACGCAGTATTTT
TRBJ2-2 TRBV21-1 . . CASSKHHTGELFF TGTGCCAGCAGCAAACATCACACCGGGGAGCTGTTTTTT
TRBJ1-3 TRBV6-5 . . CASSQQFFSGNTIYF TGTGCCAGCAGCCAACAGTTCTTCTCTGGAAACACCATATATTTT
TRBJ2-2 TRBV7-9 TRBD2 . CASSLAGSGSYGNGELFF TGTGCCAGCAGCTTAGCTGGGAGCGGGAGTTACGGGAACGGGGAGCTGTTTTTT
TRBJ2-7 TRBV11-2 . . CASSYLGGYEQYF TGTGCCAGCAGCTACTTAGGGGGCTACGAGCAGTACTTC
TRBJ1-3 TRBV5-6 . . CASSRTAGNTIYF TGTGCCAGCAGTCGGACAGCTGGAAACACCATATATTTT
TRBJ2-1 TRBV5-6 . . CASSLSPKDEQFF TGTGCCAGCAGCTTATCCCCTAAGGATGAGCAGTTCTTC
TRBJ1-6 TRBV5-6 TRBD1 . CASSLGGTGITTLHF TGTGCCAGCAGCTTGGGTGGGACAGGTATAACAACCCTCCACTTT
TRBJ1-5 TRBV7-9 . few CASSFYEGNGVSNQPQHF TGTGCCAGCAGCTTTTATGAGGGTAACGGGGTTAGCAATCAGCCCCAGCATTTT
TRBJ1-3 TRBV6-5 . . CASLKREGTGNTIYF TGTGCCAGCCTCAAGAGGGAGGGGACTGGAAACACCATATATTTT
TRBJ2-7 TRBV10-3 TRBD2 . CAISESFGTSGIGNEQYF TGTGCCATCAGTGAGAGCTTTGGGACTAGCGGGATAGGTAACGAGCAGTACTTC
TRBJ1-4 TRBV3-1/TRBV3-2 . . CASSRKLKWDGGRGEKLFF TGTGCCAGCAGCCGCAAACTGAAATGGGACGGGGGCCGGGGCGAAAAACTGTTTTTT
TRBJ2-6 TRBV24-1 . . CATSAAGSGANVLTF TGTGCCACCAGTGCGGCGGGGTCCGGGGCCAACGTCCTGACTTTC
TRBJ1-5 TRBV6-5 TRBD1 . CASSRDRGSNQPQHF TGTGCCAGCAGCCGCGACAGGGGTAGCAATCAGCCCCAGCATTTT
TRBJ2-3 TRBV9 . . CASNDDRYTDTQYF TGTGCCAGCAACGACGACAGATACACAGATACGCAGTATTTT
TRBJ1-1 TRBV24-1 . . CATSDLPFVEAFF TGTGCCACCAGTGATTTACCATTCGTTGAAGCTTTCTTT